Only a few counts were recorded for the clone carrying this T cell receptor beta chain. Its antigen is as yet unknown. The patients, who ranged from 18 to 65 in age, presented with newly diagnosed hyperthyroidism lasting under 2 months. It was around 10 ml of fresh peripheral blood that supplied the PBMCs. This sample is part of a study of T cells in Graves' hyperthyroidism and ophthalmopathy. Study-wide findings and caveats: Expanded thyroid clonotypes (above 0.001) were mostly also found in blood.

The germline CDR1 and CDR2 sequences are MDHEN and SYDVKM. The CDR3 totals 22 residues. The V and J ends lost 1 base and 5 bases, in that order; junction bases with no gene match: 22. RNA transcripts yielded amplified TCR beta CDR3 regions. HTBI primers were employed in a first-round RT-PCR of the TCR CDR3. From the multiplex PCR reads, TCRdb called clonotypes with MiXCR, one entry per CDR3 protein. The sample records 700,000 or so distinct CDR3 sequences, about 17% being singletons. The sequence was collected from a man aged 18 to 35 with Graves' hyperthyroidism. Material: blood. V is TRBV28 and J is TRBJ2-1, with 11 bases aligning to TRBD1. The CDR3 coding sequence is TGTGCCAGCAGTTTATTCATTGGGGGACAGGGGGTTCGAGCGGGAGATGACAATGAGCAGTTCTTC. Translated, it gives CASSLFIGGQGVRAGDDNEQFF.